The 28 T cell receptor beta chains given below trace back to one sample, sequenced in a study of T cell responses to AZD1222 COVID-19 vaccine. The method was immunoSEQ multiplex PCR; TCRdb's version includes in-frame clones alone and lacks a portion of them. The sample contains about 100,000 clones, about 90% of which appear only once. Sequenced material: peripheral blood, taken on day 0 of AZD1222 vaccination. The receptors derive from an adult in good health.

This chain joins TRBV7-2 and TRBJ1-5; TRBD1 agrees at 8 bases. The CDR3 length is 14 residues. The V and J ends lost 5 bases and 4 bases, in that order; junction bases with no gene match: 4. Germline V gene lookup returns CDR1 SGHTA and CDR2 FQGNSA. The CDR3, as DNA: TGTGCCAGCAGCCCTAGGACAGGGAATCAGCCCCAGCATTTT. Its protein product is CASSPRTGNQPQHF.

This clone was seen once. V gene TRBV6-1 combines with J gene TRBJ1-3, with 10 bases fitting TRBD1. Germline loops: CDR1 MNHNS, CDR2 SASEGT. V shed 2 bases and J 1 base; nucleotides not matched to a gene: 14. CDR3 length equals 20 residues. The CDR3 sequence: CASSENPGQGLAGSGNTIYF. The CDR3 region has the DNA TGTGCCAGCAGTGAAAACCCGGGACAGGGGTTGGCTGGTTCTGGAAACACCATATATTTT.

The CDR3 protein is CASSPMDGNTEAFF. The DNA of the CDR3 is TGTGCCAGCTCACCCATGGACGGGAACACTGAAGCTTTCTTT. The rearrangement uses TRBV18 and TRBJ1-1; no firm D call. V dropped 3 bases and J dropped 1 base, with 9 bases sitting between them. This CDR3 is built from 14 residues. The germline CDR1 and CDR2 sequences are KGHSH and LQKENI.

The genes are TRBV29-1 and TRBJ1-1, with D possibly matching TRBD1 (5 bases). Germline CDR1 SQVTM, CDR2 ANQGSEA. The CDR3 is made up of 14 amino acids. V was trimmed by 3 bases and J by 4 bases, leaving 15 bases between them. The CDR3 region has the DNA TGCAGCGTTGAGGTTCGAGGGGTCGGCACTGAAGCTTTCTTT. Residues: CSVEVRGVGTEAFF.

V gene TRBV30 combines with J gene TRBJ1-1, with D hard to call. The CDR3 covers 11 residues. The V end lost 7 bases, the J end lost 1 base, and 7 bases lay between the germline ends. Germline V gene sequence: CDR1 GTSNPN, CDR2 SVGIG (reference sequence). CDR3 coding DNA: TGTGCCTTGGAGCGGAACACTGAAGCTTTCTTT. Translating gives CALERNTEAFF.

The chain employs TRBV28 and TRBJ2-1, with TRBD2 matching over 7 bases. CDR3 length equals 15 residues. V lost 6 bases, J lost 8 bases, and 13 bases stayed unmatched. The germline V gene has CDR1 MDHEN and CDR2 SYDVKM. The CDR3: CASSWSGGGGYEQFF. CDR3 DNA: TGTGCCAGCAGCTGGTCGGGCGGGGGAGGCTATGAGCAGTTCTTC.

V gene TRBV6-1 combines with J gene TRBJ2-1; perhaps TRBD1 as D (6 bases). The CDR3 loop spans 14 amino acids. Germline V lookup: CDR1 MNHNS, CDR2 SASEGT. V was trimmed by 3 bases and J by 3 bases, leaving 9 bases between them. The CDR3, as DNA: TGTGCCAGCAGTGAGCCGGGACACTACAATGAGCAGTTCTTC. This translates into CASSEPGHYNEQFF.

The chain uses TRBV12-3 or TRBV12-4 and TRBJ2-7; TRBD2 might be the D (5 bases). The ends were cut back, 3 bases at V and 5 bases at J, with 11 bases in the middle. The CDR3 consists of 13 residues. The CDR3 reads CASSFGVGDEQYF. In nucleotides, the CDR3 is TGTGCCAGCAGTTTCGGGGTCGGGGACGAGCAGTACTTC.

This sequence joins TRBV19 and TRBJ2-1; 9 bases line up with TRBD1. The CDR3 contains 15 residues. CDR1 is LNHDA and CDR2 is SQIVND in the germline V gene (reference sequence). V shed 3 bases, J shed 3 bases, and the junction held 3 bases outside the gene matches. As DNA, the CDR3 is TGTGCCAGTAGTATGAACAGGGGGCACTACAATGAGCAGTTCTTC. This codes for CASSMNRGHYNEQFF.

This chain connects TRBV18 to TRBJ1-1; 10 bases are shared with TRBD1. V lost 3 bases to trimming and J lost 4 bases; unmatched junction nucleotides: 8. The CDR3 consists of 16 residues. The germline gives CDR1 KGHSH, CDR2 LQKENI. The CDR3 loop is CASSPGDRGRGTEAFF. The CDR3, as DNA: TGTGCCAGCTCACCCGGGGACAGGGGTCGGGGCACTGAAGCTTTCTTT.

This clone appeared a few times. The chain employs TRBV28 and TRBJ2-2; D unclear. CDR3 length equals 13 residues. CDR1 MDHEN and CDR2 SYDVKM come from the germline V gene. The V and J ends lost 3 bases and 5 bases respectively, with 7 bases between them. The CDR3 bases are TGTGCCAGCAGTTTGGATAATACCGGGGAGCTGTTTTTT. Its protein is CASSLDNTGELFF.

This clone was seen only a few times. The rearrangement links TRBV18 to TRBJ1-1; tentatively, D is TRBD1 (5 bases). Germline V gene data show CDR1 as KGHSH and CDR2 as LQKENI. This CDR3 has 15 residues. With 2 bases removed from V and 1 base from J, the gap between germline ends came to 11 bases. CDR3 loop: CASSPAGTRNTEAFF. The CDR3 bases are TGTGCCAGCTCACCAGCGGGGACCCGGAACACTGAAGCTTTCTTT.

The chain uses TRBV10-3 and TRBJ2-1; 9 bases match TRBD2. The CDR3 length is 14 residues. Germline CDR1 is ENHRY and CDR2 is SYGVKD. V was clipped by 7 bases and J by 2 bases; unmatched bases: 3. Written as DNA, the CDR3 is TGTGCCATCAAGGCTAGCGGGACCTACAATGAGCAGTTCTTC. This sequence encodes CAIKASGTYNEQFF.

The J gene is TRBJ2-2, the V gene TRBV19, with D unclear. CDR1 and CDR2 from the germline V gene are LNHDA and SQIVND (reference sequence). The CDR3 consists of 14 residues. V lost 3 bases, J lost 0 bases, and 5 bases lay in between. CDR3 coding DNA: TGTGCCAGTAGTATCGGGCCGAACACCGGGGAGCTGTTTTTT. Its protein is CASSIGPNTGELFF.

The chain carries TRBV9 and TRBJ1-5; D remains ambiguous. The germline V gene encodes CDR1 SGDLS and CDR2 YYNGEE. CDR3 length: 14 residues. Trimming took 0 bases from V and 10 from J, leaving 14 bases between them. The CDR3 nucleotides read TGTGCCAGCAGCGTAGATCCAAAGGAGGGTCCCCAGCATTTT. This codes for CASSVDPKEGPQHF.

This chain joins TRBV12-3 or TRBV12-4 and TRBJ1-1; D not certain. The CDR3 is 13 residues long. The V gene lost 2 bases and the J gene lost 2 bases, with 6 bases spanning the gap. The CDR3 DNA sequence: TGTGCCAGCAGTTTATACACCAACACTGAAGCTTTCTTT. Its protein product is CASSLYTNTEAFF.

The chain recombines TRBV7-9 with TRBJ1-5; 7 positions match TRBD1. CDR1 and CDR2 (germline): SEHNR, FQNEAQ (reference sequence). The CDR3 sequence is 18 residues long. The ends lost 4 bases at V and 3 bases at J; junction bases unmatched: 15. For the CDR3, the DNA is TGTGCCAGCAGCTCGCTCTCCGACAGGGAGGGAAACAATCAGCCCCAGCATTTT. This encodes CASSSLSDREGNNQPQHF.

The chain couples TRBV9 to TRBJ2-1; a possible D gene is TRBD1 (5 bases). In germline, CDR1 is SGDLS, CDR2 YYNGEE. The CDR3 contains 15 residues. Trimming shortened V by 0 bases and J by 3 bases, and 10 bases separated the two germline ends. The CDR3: CASSVGWTNYNEQFF. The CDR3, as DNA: TGTGCCAGCAGCGTAGGGTGGACAAACTACAATGAGCAGTTCTTC.

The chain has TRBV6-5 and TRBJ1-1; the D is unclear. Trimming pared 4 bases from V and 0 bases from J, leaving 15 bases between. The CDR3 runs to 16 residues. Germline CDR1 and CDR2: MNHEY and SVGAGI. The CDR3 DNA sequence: TGTGCCAGCAGTTTCAACAGCCAATCTATGAACACTGAAGCTTTCTTT. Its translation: CASSFNSQSMNTEAFF.

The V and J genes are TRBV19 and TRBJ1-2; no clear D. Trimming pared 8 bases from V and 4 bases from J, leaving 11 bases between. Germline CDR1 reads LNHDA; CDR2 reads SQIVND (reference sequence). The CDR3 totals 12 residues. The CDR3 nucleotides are TGTGCCAGTGCGGACGGGCCCTATGGCTACACCTTC. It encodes CASADGPYGYTF.

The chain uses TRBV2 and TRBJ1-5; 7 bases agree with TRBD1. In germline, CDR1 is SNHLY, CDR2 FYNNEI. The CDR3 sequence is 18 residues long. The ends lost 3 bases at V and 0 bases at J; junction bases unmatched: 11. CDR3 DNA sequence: TGTGCCAGCAGTGACGCGGGGCAGGGGGTAAATAGCAATCAGCCCCAGCATTTT. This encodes CASSDAGQGVNSNQPQHF.

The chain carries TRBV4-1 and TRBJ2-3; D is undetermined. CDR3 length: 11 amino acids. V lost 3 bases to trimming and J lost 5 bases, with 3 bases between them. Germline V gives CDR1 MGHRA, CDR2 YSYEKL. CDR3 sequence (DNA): TGCGCCAGCAGCCAGAAAGATACGCAGTATTTT. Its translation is CASSQKDTQYF.

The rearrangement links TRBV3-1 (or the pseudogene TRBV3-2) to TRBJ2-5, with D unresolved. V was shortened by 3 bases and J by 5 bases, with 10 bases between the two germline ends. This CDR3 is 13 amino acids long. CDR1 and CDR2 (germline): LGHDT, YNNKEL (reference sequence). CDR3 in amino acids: CASSQDPRETQYF. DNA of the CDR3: TGTGCCAGCAGCCAGGACCCTCGGGAGACCCAGTACTTC.

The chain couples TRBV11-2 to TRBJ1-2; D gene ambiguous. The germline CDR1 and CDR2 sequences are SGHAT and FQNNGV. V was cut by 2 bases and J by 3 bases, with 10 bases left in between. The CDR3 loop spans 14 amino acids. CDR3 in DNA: TGTGCCAGCAGCTTACCGCGGACGGACTATGGCTACACCTTC. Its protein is CASSLPRTDYGYTF.

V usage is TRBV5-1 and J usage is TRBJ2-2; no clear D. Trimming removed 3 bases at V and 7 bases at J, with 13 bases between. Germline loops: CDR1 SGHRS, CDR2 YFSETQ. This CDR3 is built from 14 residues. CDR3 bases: TGCGCCAGCAGCTCGGAGTTAAAGATCGGGGAGCTGTTTTTT. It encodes CASSSELKIGELFF. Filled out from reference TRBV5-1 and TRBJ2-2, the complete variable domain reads KAGVTQTPRYLIKTRGQQVTLSCSPISGHRSVSWYQQTPGQGLQFLFEYFSETQRNKGNFPGRFSGRQFSNSRSEMNVSTLELGDSALYLCASSSELKIGELFFGEGSRLTVL.

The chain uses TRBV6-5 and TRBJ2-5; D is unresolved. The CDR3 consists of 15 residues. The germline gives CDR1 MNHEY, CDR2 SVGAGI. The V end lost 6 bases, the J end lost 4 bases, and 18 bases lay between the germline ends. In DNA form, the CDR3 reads TGTGCCAGCAGAAAAGAAAAATTGGACGGAGAGACCCAGTACTTC. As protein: CASRKEKLDGETQYF.

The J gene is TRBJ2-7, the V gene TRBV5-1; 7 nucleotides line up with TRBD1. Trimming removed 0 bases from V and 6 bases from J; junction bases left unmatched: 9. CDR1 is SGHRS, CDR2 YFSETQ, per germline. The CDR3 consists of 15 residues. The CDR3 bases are TGCGCCAGCAGCTTGGAAGGGGGCGAGACGGGCGAGCAGTACTTC. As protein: CASSLEGGETGEQYF. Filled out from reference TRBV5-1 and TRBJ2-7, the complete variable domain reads KAGVTQTPRYLIKTRGQQVTLSCSPISGHRSVSWYQQTPGQGLQFLFEYFSETQRNKGNFPGRFSGRQFSNSRSEMNVSTLELGDSALYLCASSLEGGETGEQYFGPGTRLTVT.

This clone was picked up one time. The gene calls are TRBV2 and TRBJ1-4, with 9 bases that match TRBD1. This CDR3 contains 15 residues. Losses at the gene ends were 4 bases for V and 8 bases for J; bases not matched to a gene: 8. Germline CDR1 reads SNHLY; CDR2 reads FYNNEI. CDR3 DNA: TGTGCCAGCAGTGGGACAGGGGCCTTTGGAGAAAAACTGTTTTTT. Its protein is CASSGTGAFGEKLFF.